This T cell receptor beta chain is drawn from a study of cytomegalovirus exposure and HLA in healthy donors. Points from the study as a whole: A prior analysis recorded that most TCR beta V segments were productive about 87% or about 30% of the time. Reportedly, cytomegalovirus status was diagnosed with high sensitivity and specificity. Beyond CMV serostatus, there was no information to go on about immune exposure.

PCR used 60 Vbeta primers and 13 Jbeta primers. As handled by the study authors: An analysis that came later counted 77 million or so unique TCR beta chains, 10 million to 11 million shared. Clones were sequenced by immunoSEQ multiplex PCR, and TCRdb holds only the in-frame ones, with some missing. The V and J calls and clone size were taken over from that table, and D and trimming were inferred from the DNA. The table records about 160,000 clones, 86% of them present only once. Only one count was recorded for this clone. The antigen remains undetermined. The CDR3 is 17 residues long. The V gene end was trimmed by 4 bases and the J gene end by 3 bases; junction bases not matched to a gene: 7. Germline assignment: CDR1 SGHTA and CDR2 FQGTGA.

Sequencing was performed on PBMCs. This TCR derives from a woman aged 18-29 years in good health and CMV-seronegative. The chain employs TRBV7-3 and TRBJ2-7; TRBD2 agrees at 15 bases. CDR3 residues: CASSWTSGRGGGYEQYF. DNA for the CDR3: TGTGCCAGCAGCTGGACTAGCGGGAGGGGGGGAGGCTACGAGCAGTACTTC. Full variable domain (missing parts from reference TRBV7-3 and TRBJ2-7): GAGVSQTPSNKVTEKGKYVELRCDPISGHTALYWYRQSLGQGPEFLIYFQGTGAADDSGLPNDRFFAVRPEGSVSTLKIQRTERGDSAVYLCASSWTSGRGGGYEQYFGPGTRLTVT.